This T cell receptor (beta chain) was found in a study of graft-versus-host responses after intestinal transplantation. About the research overall: Recipients were given multivisceral, liver-intestinal, or isolated intestinal transplants. For two to three years after anti-thymocyte globulin induction, all recipients took tacrolimus and steroids.

For this clone: The antigen is undetermined.

Study results and limitations: Ileal or blood samples showed some GvH clones first, and such clones were also found in recipient marrow.

This CDR3 contains 16 residues. Germline CDR1 and CDR2: WSHSY and SAAADI. Between the trimmed V and J ends, which lost 4 bases and 6 bases, there was a span of 16 bases. Using immunoSEQ multiplex PCR, the repertoire was profiled, and TCRdb retains in-frame clones only, with some absent. Here the sample spans more than 85,000 clones, 85% to 95% being singletons. The clonotype originates from a human donor who was the organ donor for an intestinal transplant. This chain connects TRBV10-2 to TRBJ1-6; no reliable D call. The source material was unstimulated CD8+ T cells sorted from spleen or lymph node cells, sampled before transplant. The CDR3 is CASSGGPPSGNSPLHF. DNA for the CDR3: TGCGCCAGCAGTGGCGGCCCCCCAAGCGGTAATTCACCCCTCCACTTT.